This T cell receptor (beta chain) was sequenced in a study of shared clonotypes between healthy human individuals. Overall study: CD4 naive and CD4 memory each took three plates per donor, while CD8 naive took two and CD8 memory one. Whole-study results and caveats: Generally, estimated richness proved larger in naive subsets than it did in memory subsets.

Trimming shortened V by 0 bases and J by 15 bases, and 12 bases separated the two germline ends. Per germline, CDR1 MNHNY and CDR2 SVGAGI (reference sequence). The CDR3 consists of 12 residues. Turning to this clone: Its antigen is still unknown.

Per sorted-subset replicate PCR, input was roughly 220 ng DNA, representing 30,000 to 35,000 T cell genomes. Per the original methods: ImmunoSEQ supplied junction-only sequences lacking quality scores, so filtering was different. The assay was immunoSEQ multiplex PCR, and TCRdb's table has in-frame clones only and misses some. V and J calls and clone size are copied from that table; D and trimming were computed from the DNA. Among 2 million to 2.5 million clones listed, almost 96% were seen once. This receptor was taken from a man aged 18-30 years in good health. V and J are TRBV6-6 and TRBJ2-1; D may be TRBD2 (5 bases). The sample was naive CD4+ T cells sorted from blood. The subset was: CD45RA+ positively selected. This chain's CDR3 is CASSYSAVGRFF. CDR3 nucleotide sequence: TGTGCCAGCAGTTACTCAGCGGTAGGGCGGTTCTTC.